This T cell receptor beta chain was identified in a study of cytomegalovirus exposure and HLA in healthy donors. Turning to the study itself: Of the donors genotyped, about 410 in all, about 80% fell in the Caucasian-associated ancestry cluster.

For this clone: No antigen is known for it.

General observations from the study: TCR beta V- and J-gene trimming was later associated with a missense DCLRE1C variant. An assumption of roughly uniform sequencing depth across donors underlay the presence/absence analyses.

The PCR ran on 60 Vbeta and 13 Jbeta primers. Methods used by the authors: Counted up in a later analysis, unique TCR beta chains came to about 80 million, with some 9.9 million shared. Sequencing was performed with immunoSEQ multiplex PCR; in TCRdb, only in-frame clones are kept and a portion is missing. The D gene and trimming were derived from the DNA, and the V and J assignments and clone size from that table. The sample yields about 150,000 clones, roughly three quarters seen once. The CDR3 contains 13 residues. Trimming stripped 7 bases from V and 5 bases from J, with 18 bases between. CDR1 and CDR2 (germline): SQVTM, ANQGSEA.

This clonotype originated in a man younger than 45 in good health and CMV-seronegative. The chain employs TRBV29-1 and TRBJ2-7; tentative D call: TRBD2 (5 bases). The sample taken for sequencing was PBMCs. The CDR3 protein is CSATWESRNEQYF. In nucleotides, the CDR3 is TGCAGCGCCACGTGGGAGTCACGAAACGAGCAGTACTTC.